Listed below are T cell receptor beta chains from one sample, sequenced in a study of T cell repertoires in cytomegalovirus infection. MiXCR, run by TCRdb on the reads, gives a single entry per CDR3 protein. The top ten clones hold around 12% of a sample with 310,000 or so distinct CDR3 sequences, 15% to 20% of them seen once. Sequencing was performed on PBMCs. The receptors were sampled from a human donor in good health (CMV status not recorded). Some clones in this sample may be carry-over from other donors' samples. Both conserved end residues are part of each CDR3. A D gene is named only where the DNA matches it firmly. The size field is filled for only some rows; it gives once, few, many or a size class.

- TRBD2 TRBJ2-1 15 TRBV12-3/TRBV12-4 CASSPNSGGAYEQFF TGTGCCAGCAGTCCAAATAGCGGGGGGGCTTATGAGCAGTTCTTC
many TRBD1 TRBJ1-5 16 TRBV7-2 CASSLGQGKVNQPQHF TGTGCCAGCAGCTTAGGACAGGGAAAAGTCAATCAGCCCCAGCATTTT
many TRBD1 TRBJ1-1 14 TRBV12-3/TRBV12-4 CASSFPGQGRGAFF TGTGCCAGCAGTTTCCCTGGACAGGGTCGGGGAGCTTTCTTT
many TRBD2 TRBJ2-5 15 TRBV2 CASSGLAGAQETQYF TGTGCCAGCAGTGGACTAGCGGGGGCTCAAGAGACCCAGTACTTC
few TRBD1 TRBJ2-1 15 TRBV7-9 CASSLETGGYNEQFF TGTGCCAGCAGCTTAGAGACAGGGGGATACAATGAGCAGTTCTTC
many TRBD1 TRBJ1-5 18 TRBV7-6 CASSLGTGGYGSNQPQHF TGTGCCAGCAGCTTAGGGACAGGGGGCTACGGAAGCAATCAGCCCCAGCATTTT
many - TRBJ2-5 18 TRBV7-2 CASSRARGGGRREETQYF TGTGCCAGCAGCCGAGCGAGGGGGGGTGGACGGCGGGAAGAGACCCAGTACTTC
many TRBD1 TRBJ2-5 13 TRBV6-1 CASRPRQGETQYF TGTGCCAGCAGGCCACGACAGGGGGAGACCCAGTACTTC
few TRBD1 TRBJ1-2 13 TRBV10-3 CAISESAGGVYTF TGTGCCATCAGTGAGTCGGCAGGGGGTGTTTACACCTTC
many TRBD1 TRBJ1-1 15 TRBV28 CASSLAPRGRTEAFF TGTGCCAGCAGTTTAGCCCCCAGGGGGCGGACTGAAGCTTTCTTT
many TRBD1 TRBJ1-2 18 TRBV12-3/TRBV12-4 CASSRHRGPLVLNYGYTF TGTGCCAGCAGTCGTCACAGGGGGCCCCTTGTCTTGAACTATGGCTACACCTTC
medium-sized TRBD1 TRBJ2-3 18 TRBV6-1 CASKLYSLTGGRTDTQYF TGTGCCAGCAAGTTATACTCCCTGACAGGGGGCCGCACAGATACGCAGTATTTT
few - TRBJ2-1 15 TRBV11-1 CASSLQSTAYNEQFF TGTGCCAGCAGCTTGCAATCCACAGCCTACAATGAGCAGTTCTTC
once - TRBJ2-3 14 TRBV29-1 CSGDGWDSTDTQYF TGCAGCGGTGATGGGTGGGATAGCACAGATACGCAGTATTTT
- TRBD1 TRBJ1-3 20 TRBV10-3 CAISTSPGQTLVLSGNTIYF TGTGCCATCAGTACGTCCCCGGGACAGACCTTAGTGCTCTCTGGAAACACCATATATTTT
- TRBD1 TRBJ2-1 16 TRBV5-1 CASSSSIGGQDNEQFF TGCGCCAGCAGCTCCTCGATAGGGGGCCAGGACAATGAGCAGTTCTTC
- - TRBJ2-7 12 TRBV29-1 CSAAPPGSEQYF TGCAGCGCCGCCCCCCCGGGGTCCGAGCAGTACTTC
many - TRBJ1-2 15 TRBV7-2 CASSPPGLTNYGYTF TGTGCCAGCAGCCCCCCAGGACTGACTAACTATGGCTACACCTTC
many TRBD2 TRBJ2-1 13 TRBV12-3/TRBV12-4 CASSYRGGNEQFF TGTGCCAGCAGTTATCGCGGGGGCAATGAGCAGTTCTTC
many - TRBJ1-5 16 TRBV6-1 CASSEFRRQGGQPQHF TGTGCCAGCAGTGAATTCCGGAGGCAGGGTGGTCAGCCCCAGCATTTT
many - TRBJ1-4 12 TRBV28 CATGPPREKLFF TGTGCCACCGGCCCCCCTCGAGAAAAACTGTTTTTT
- - TRBJ1-1 14 TRBV4-2 CASSHWTDNTEAFF TGTGCCAGCAGCCACTGGACAGACAACACTGAAGCTTTCTTT
- TRBD1 TRBJ1-1 14 TRBV9 CASNPNRGDTEAFF TGTGCCAGCAACCCTAACAGGGGGGACACTGAAGCTTTCTTT
few - TRBJ1-2 14 TRBV3-1 CASSPGHSFYGYTF TGTGCCAGCAGCCCCGGCCACAGCTTCTATGGCTACACCTTC
many TRBD1 TRBJ1-2 15 TRBV4-1 CASSQWTGANYGYTF TGCGCCAGCAGCCAATGGACAGGGGCTAACTATGGCTACACCTTC
many - TRBJ2-5 15 TRBV6-6 CASSYLGQYQETQYF TGTGCCAGCAGTTACCTAGGACAATACCAAGAGACCCAGTACTTC
many - TRBJ1-1 14 TRBV10-3 CAISREGIGTEAFF TGTGCCATCAGTAGGGAGGGGATAGGCACTGAAGCTTTCTTT
- TRBD1 TRBJ2-1 15 TRBV7-9 CASSLGQGAHNEQFF TGTGCCAGCAGCTTGGGACAGGGGGCCCACAATGAGCAGTTCTTC
few TRBD2 TRBJ2-7 17 TRBV28 CASRPGGGFSLTYEQYF TGTGCCAGCAGGCCCGGGGGGGGCTTCTCATTAACTTACGAGCAGTACTTC
many - TRBJ1-1 14 TRBV7-2 CASSLGVGETEAFF TGTGCCAGCAGCTTAGGGGTCGGGGAGACTGAAGCTTTCTTT
- - TRBJ2-3 13 TRBV4-1 CASSLRAADTQYF TGCGCCAGCAGCCTCCGGGCTGCAGATACGCAGTATTTT
many TRBD1 TRBJ2-7 16 TRBV7-6 CASSPSPGTGPYEQYF TGTGCCAGCAGCCCCTCCCCCGGGACAGGTCCCTACGAGCAGTACTTC
- - TRBJ1-2 18 TRBV19 CASSIDLNQAARDYGYTF TGTGCCAGTAGTATAGATCTCAACCAAGCCGCAAGGGACTATGGCTACACCTTC
- - TRBJ2-5 15 TRBV20-1 CSAPPGGGAQETQYF TGCAGTGCCCCTCCTGGGGGGGGGGCGCAGGAGACCCAGTACTTC
many TRBD1 TRBJ1-4 15 TRBV4-1 CASSQGDRDYEKLFF TGCGCCAGCAGCCAAGGAGACAGGGATTATGAAAAACTGTTTTTT
few TRBD1 TRBJ2-5 13 TRBV20-1 CSATTGGGETQYF TGCAGTGCTACCACAGGGGGAGGAGAGACCCAGTACTTC
many TRBD1 TRBJ2-5 15 TRBV2 CASSDWGVGGETQYF TGTGCCAGCAGTGACTGGGGTGTAGGGGGCGAGACCCAGTACTTC
- TRBD1 TRBJ1-1 14 TRBV6-1 CASSPHRGLREAFF TGTGCCAGCAGTCCCCACAGGGGGCTACGTGAAGCTTTCTTT
many - TRBJ2-2 14 TRBV11-2 CASSPSTGTGELFF TGTGCCAGCAGCCCAAGCACTGGGACCGGGGAGCTGTTTTTT
many - TRBJ1-5 13 TRBV19 CASSDQGNQPQHF TGTGCCAGTAGTGACCAGGGCAATCAGCCCCAGCATTTT